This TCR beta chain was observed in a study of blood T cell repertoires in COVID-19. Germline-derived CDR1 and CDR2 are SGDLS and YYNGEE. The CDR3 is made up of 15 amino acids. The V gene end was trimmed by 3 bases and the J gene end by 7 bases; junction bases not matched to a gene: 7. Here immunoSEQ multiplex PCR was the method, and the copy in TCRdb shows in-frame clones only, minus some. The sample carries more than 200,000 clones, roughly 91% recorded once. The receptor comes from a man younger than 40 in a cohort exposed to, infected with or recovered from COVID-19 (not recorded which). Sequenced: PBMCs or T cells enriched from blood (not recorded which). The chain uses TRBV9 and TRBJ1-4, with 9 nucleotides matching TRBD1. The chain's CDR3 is CASSGPGQGVEKLFF. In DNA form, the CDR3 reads TGTGCCAGCAGCGGACCGGGACAGGGCGTTGAAAAACTGTTTTTT.